This TCR beta chain originates from a study of blood T cell repertoires in COVID-19. Of note for this clone: Other DNA sequences in this sample translate to the same CDR3.

The trim removed 1 base at V and 5 bases at J, leaving 0 bases unmatched. Germline V CDR1 and CDR2: SGHTA, FQGTGA. The CDR3 runs to 14 residues. Enrolled through a virtual design, the participants were between roughly 18 and 95 years of age and came from under 25 US areas. Researchers sorted participants into cohorts using their self-reported clinical history. In the original analysis: Amplification with reference gene primers provided the estimates of nucleated cell counts. This table comes from immunoSEQ multiplex PCR, and its TCRdb copy is limited to in-frame clones, with some not included. D and trimming come from the DNA, and the V and J calls and clone size come from that table. The sample records more than 200,000 clones, roughly 90% being singletons.

The sample comprised PBMCs or T cells enriched from blood (not recorded which). The sequence derives from a woman in her 30s with acute COVID-19. The V gene is TRBV7-3, the J gene TRBJ2-2; TRBD2 matches 8 bases. In DNA form, the CDR3 reads TGTGCCAGCAGCTTAAGCGGGGGGACCGGGGAGCTGTTTTTT. Protein product: CASSLSGGTGELFF. Drawing the rest from reference TRBV7-3 and TRBJ2-2, the complete variable domain is GAGVSQTPSNKVTEKGKYVELRCDPISGHTALYWYRQSLGQGPEFLIYFQGTGAADDSGLPNDRFFAVRPEGSVSTLKIQRTERGDSAVYLCASSLSGGTGELFFGEGSRLTVL.